Shown below are 15 T cell receptor beta chains from a single sample sequenced in a study of T cells in Graves' hyperthyroidism and ophthalmopathy. Amplification yielded TCR beta CDR3 regions, with RNA transcripts as the source. An initial round of RT-PCR targeting the TCR CDR3 relied on the HTBI primer set. TCRdb re-derived calls from the multiplex PCR reads in MiXCR, one entry per CDR3 protein. The table lists around 520,000 distinct CDR3 sequences, approximately 25% of them singletons. Sequenced material: blood. These receptors came from a woman in her twenties or thirties with Graves' ophthalmopathy.

The chain couples TRBV6-1 to TRBJ2-7; TRBD1 is a possible D gene (5 bases). This CDR3 region has 15 residues. Germline V gene sequence: CDR1 MNHNS, CDR2 SASEGT. Between the trimmed V and J ends, which lost 4 bases and 5 bases, there was a span of 18 bases. The chain's CDR3 is CASSVGHSQTDEQYF. CDR3 nucleotide sequence: TGTGCCAGCAGTGTCGGACACTCCCAGACCGACGAGCAGTACTTC.

This clonotype turned up a few times. The genes are TRBV27 and TRBJ2-7, with D possibly TRBD1 on 9 matching bases. CDR3 length: 15 residues. With 4 bases removed from V and 6 bases from J, the gap between germline ends came to 19 bases. Germline V gene sequence: CDR1 MNHEY, CDR2 SMNVEV (reference sequence). The CDR3 DNA follows: TGTGCCAGCAGTTCGCCGGGACAGGGACTAGGCGAGCAGTACTTC. The encoded protein is CASSSPGQGLGEQYF.

There are many counts of this clonotype. The chain employs TRBV6-1 and TRBJ1-1; D gene ambiguous. The V end lost 2 bases, the J end lost 5 bases, and 15 bases lay between the germline ends. This CDR3 has 15 residues. The V gene's germline CDR1 is MNHNS and CDR2 SASEGT. This CDR3 is CASSERSVGRTEAFF. DNA of the CDR3: TGTGCCAGCAGTGAACGGTCGGTAGGGAGGACTGAAGCTTTCTTT.

The rearrangement uses TRBV28 and TRBJ2-5, with D perhaps given as TRBD1 or TRBD2 (5 bases each). This CDR3 has 16 residues. Germline V gene data show CDR1 as MDHEN and CDR2 as SYDVKM. V lost 6 bases and J lost 5, with 22 bases in between. This CDR3 is CASSSPGKPPGETQYF. The CDR3 coding sequence is TGTGCCAGCAGCAGCCCAGGGAAACCCCCGGGGGAGACCCAGTACTTC.

The chain recombines TRBV27 with TRBJ2-7; D is perhaps TRBD1 (6 bases). The CDR3 sequence is 17 residues long. Germline V gives CDR1 MNHEY, CDR2 SMNVEV (reference sequence). Trimming cost V 3 bases and J 1 base, with 19 bases left between them. The CDR3 DNA reads as TGTGCCAGCAGTTTGCGAATGACAGGCGGCATATCCTACGAGCAGTACTTC. It yields the protein CASSLRMTGGISYEQYF.

The genes are TRBV12-3 or TRBV12-4 and TRBJ2-7; 10 bases fit TRBD1. V lost 7 bases and J lost 4; bases outside the gene matches: 13. CDR3 length: 16 amino acids. The CDR3 is CASTLGPGQGMYEQYF. Here the CDR3 DNA reads TGTGCCAGCACCTTGGGGCCGGGACAGGGGATGTACGAGCAGTACTTC.

This chain joins TRBV15 and TRBJ2-7; 8 bases agree with TRBD1. Trimming cost V 2 bases and J 2 bases; bases outside gene matches: 2. Germline V gene sequence: CDR1 LNHNV, CDR2 YYDKDF (reference sequence). The length of the CDR3 is 14 residues. The CDR3 loop reads CATSRPDRAYEQYF. The CDR3 bases are TGTGCCACCAGCAGACCGGACAGGGCCTACGAGCAGTACTTC.

This clonotype was seen more than once but under ten times. The chain employs TRBV5-1 and TRBJ1-4; 7 positions agree with TRBD1. The J segment lost 4 bases and the V segment lost 4 bases, leaving 4 bases of the junction unmatched. The CDR3 runs to 14 residues. Germline CDR1 reads SGHRS; CDR2 reads YFSETQ. The CDR3 sequence is CASSVRDSNEKLFF. The CDR3 DNA is TGCGCCAGCAGCGTACGGGACAGTAATGAAAAACTGTTTTTT.

The genes are TRBV25-1 and TRBJ2-5, with 11 bases identical to TRBD2. Germline loops: CDR1 MGHDK, CDR2 SYGVNS. V gave up 3 bases and J gave up 3 bases; unmatched junction bases: 3. The CDR3 runs to 15 residues. The CDR3 protein is CASSDVLAGEETQYF. The CDR3 nucleotides read TGTGCCAGCAGTGATGTACTAGCGGGAGAAGAGACCCAGTACTTC.

This clonotype was counted at least ten times. The chain recombines TRBV10-3 with TRBJ1-1; possibly TRBD1 for D (5 bases). The germline gives CDR1 ENHRY, CDR2 SYGVKD. The CDR3 has 15 residues. Trimming cost V 6 bases and J 1 base, with 15 bases left between them. CDR3 sequence: CAISAGQTTNTEAFF. CDR3 sequence (DNA): TGTGCCATCAGCGCAGGGCAAACGACGAACACTGAAGCTTTCTTT.

In its sample, this clonotype was seen many times. The chain couples TRBV27 to TRBJ1-2, with 7 positions matching TRBD1. The germline V gene has CDR1 MNHEY and CDR2 SMNVEV (reference sequence). This CDR3 spans 14 amino acids. After removal of 5 bases from V and 6 bases from J, the junction contained 9 bases not matched to a gene. CDR3 DNA: TGTGCCAGCAGTACCCGGGACAGCCTGGATGGCTACACCTTC. It codes for CASSTRDSLDGYTF.

This clonotype was detected ten times or more. This rearrangement joins TRBV7-3 to TRBJ2-5, with D hard to call. V was shortened by 2 bases and J by 1 base, with 5 bases between the two germline ends. Per germline, CDR1 SGHTA and CDR2 FQGTGA. The CDR3 spans 13 residues. The DNA of the CDR3 is TGTGCCAGCAGCTTATATCCCCAAGAGACCCAGTACTTC. It codes for CASSLYPQETQYF.

This clonotype was seen many times. V gene TRBV18 combines with J gene TRBJ1-1; a weak D match, TRBD1 (5 bases). Germline V gene data show CDR1 as KGHSH and CDR2 as LQKENI. The CDR3 is made up of 15 amino acids. Trimming cost V 2 bases and J 2 bases, with 12 bases left between them. In DNA form, the CDR3 reads TGTGCCAGCTCACCAACGACAGAAACAAACACTGAAGCTTTCTTT. It codes for CASSPTTETNTEAFF.

The sample holds many counts of this clonotype. This chain links TRBV4-1 with TRBJ1-1; TRBD1 aligns across 7 bases. The CDR3 extends over 14 amino acids. CDR1 MGHRA and CDR2 YSYEKL come from the germline V gene. Germline trimming cut 3 bases from V and 3 bases from J; bases unmatched to any gene: 4. The CDR3 DNA reads TGCGCCAGCAGCCAGCCACAGGGGTACACTGAAGCTTTCTTT. Its protein is CASSQPQGYTEAFF.

This clonotype was seen a handful of times. The rearrangement uses TRBV29-1 and TRBJ1-2; tentative D call: TRBD1 (5 bases). V lost 5 bases to trimming and J lost 5 bases, with 18 bases between them. Germline loops: CDR1 SQVTM, CDR2 ANQGSEA. This CDR3 is 14 amino acids long. In nucleotides, the CDR3 is TGCAGCGTTTGGTTCAGGGCGGGGGATTATGGCTACACCTTC. Translation: CSVWFRAGDYGYTF.